The 15 T cell receptor beta chains given below trace back to one sample, sequenced in a study of control samples from healthy donors and cancer patients. Here immunoSEQ multiplex PCR was the method, and the copy in TCRdb shows in-frame clones only, minus some. The repertoire consists of roughly 59,000 clones, with approximately 92% occurring once and the leading ten covering less than 2%. The sample comprised PBMCs. The origin of the receptors is a man aged 40-49 years with colorectal cancer.

The chain employs TRBV6-5 and TRBJ2-7, with 8 bases that match TRBD1. Trimming cost V 5 bases and J 2 bases; bases outside gene matches: 5. CDR3 length: 14 residues. Germline CDR1 and CDR2: MNHEY and SVGAGI. The CDR3: CASSPWTGPYEQYF. For the CDR3, the DNA is TGTGCCAGCAGTCCCTGGACAGGGCCCTACGAGCAGTACTTC.

The CDR3 reads CASSPLLYYEQYF. The CDR3 bases are TGTGCCAGCAGTCCCTTGTTGTACTACGAGCAGTACTTC. The chain employs TRBV12-3 or TRBV12-4 and TRBJ2-7, with unresolved D. The CDR3 totals 13 residues. Trimming stripped 5 bases from V and 3 bases from J, with 11 bases between.

This chain connects TRBV27 to TRBJ2-7; 11 nucleotides line up with TRBD1. Germline V gives CDR1 MNHEY, CDR2 SMNVEV (reference sequence). The CDR3 contains 16 residues. J lost 0 bases, V lost 6 bases, and 7 bases had no gene match. The CDR3 region has the DNA TGTGCCAGCAGCCAAGGACAGGGGGCAAGCTCCTACGAGCAGTACTTC. Amino acids: CASSQGQGASSYEQYF.

The V gene is TRBV18, the J gene TRBJ1-1; a possible D gene is TRBD1 (5 bases). Germline CDR1 and CDR2: KGHSH and LQKENI. The V gene lost 5 bases and the J gene lost 0 bases, with 7 bases spanning the gap. This CDR3 is built from 13 residues. CDR3 coding DNA: TGTGCCAGCTCAGCGACAGTGAACACTGAAGCTTTCTTT. Translating it yields CASSATVNTEAFF.

The rearrangement joins TRBV19 to TRBJ2-1; TRBD2 agrees at 10 bases. CDR1 LNHDA and CDR2 SQIVND come from the germline V gene (reference sequence). The CDR3 has 17 amino acids. Unmatched junction bases numbered 11, after V lost 3 bases and J lost 6 bases. This chain's CDR3 is CASSIPSGGARGNEQFF. The DNA of the CDR3 is TGTGCCAGTAGTATCCCCAGCGGGGGGGCAAGGGGCAATGAGCAGTTCTTC.

This chain joins TRBV11-2 and TRBJ1-1, with D unclear. Germline V gives CDR1 SGHAT, CDR2 FQNNGV. CDR3 size: 15 residues. V shed 5 bases and J shed 0 bases, with 13 bases lying between them. CDR3 nucleotide sequence: TGTGCCAGCAGCCCCCTTAGCCTTTTGAACACTGAAGCTTTCTTT. Its protein product is CASSPLSLLNTEAFF.

A single count supports this clone. The genes are TRBV29-1 and TRBJ2-1; 8 nucleotides align to TRBD1. Germline values: CDR1 SQVTM, CDR2 ANQGSEA. Trimming cost V 7 bases and J 2 bases; bases outside gene matches: 7. The CDR3 sequence is 14 residues long. The CDR3 DNA sequence: TGCAGCGCGAGGACAGGGTTGGCCTACAATGAGCAGTTCTTC. The encoded protein is CSARTGLAYNEQFF.

The chain is built from TRBV6-5 and TRBJ1-3; perhaps TRBD1 as D (6 bases). The germline V gene encodes CDR1 MNHEY and CDR2 SVGAGI. This CDR3 has 16 amino acids. The germline V and J ends were trimmed by 3 bases and 0 bases, with 12 bases remaining between them. The CDR3 here is CASSYGTPSSGNTIYF. In nucleotides, the CDR3 is TGTGCCAGCAGTTATGGGACACCTAGCTCTGGAAACACCATATATTTT.

The chain uses TRBV18 and TRBJ2-5; the D is unclear. Trimming stripped 3 bases from V and 4 bases from J, with 9 bases between. The CDR3 is 13 amino acids. Germline V CDR1 and CDR2: KGHSH, LQKENI. For the CDR3, the DNA is TGTGCCAGCTCACCTGTGCGTGCAGAGACCCAGTACTTC. It yields the protein CASSPVRAETQYF.

The rearrangement joins TRBV14 to TRBJ1-6; 7 bases are a match to TRBD1. Germline loops: CDR1 SGHDN, CDR2 FVKESK. The V segment lost 2 bases and the J segment 5 bases; nucleotides outside the gene matches: 9. This CDR3 comprises 17 residues. The CDR3 spells CASSQLIGQANNSPLHF. For the CDR3, the DNA is TGTGCCAGCAGCCAATTAATCGGACAGGCTAATAATTCACCCCTCCACTTT.

This clone has a single count. The chain recombines TRBV2 with TRBJ2-5; D tentatively reads TRBD1 or TRBD2 (6 bases each). There are 15 residues in the CDR3. Trimming pared 2 bases from V and 7 bases from J, leaving 17 bases between. Per the germline V gene, CDR1 is SNHLY and CDR2 is FYNNEI. The CDR3: CASSERGALRGTQYF. DNA for the CDR3: TGTGCCAGCAGTGAAAGGGGGGCCCTGAGGGGGACCCAGTACTTC. The full variable domain, completed using reference TRBV2 and TRBJ2-5, is EPEVTQTPSHQVTQMGQEVILRCVPISNHLYFYWYRQILGQKVEFLVSFYNNEISEKSEIFDDQFSVERPDGSNFTLKIRSTKLEDSAMYFCASSERGALRGTQYFGPGTRLLVL.

The chain's CDR3 is CASSVRPGRQETQYF. The CDR3 nucleotides are TGCGCCAGCAGCGTAAGACCGGGACGACAAGAGACCCAGTACTTC. The chain couples TRBV5-1 to TRBJ2-5; the D gene could be TRBD1 or TRBD2 (5 bases each). The CDR3 covers 15 residues. Trimming cost V 4 bases and J 2 bases, with 15 bases left between them. Germline V gives CDR1 SGHRS, CDR2 YFSETQ.

The chain uses TRBV7-2 and TRBJ2-3; no firm D call. Trimming removed 0 bases at V and 0 bases at J, with 4 bases between. Germline V lookup: CDR1 SGHTA, CDR2 FQGNSA. The CDR3 totals 14 residues. The CDR3 DNA is TGTGCCAGCAGCTTAGCCTTTAGCACAGATACGCAGTATTTT. Encoded protein: CASSLAFSTDTQYF.

V usage is TRBV25-1 and J usage is TRBJ1-1; 7 nucleotides align to TRBD1. Germline lookup yields CDR1 MGHDK and CDR2 SYGVNS. Trimming removed 8 bases from V and 5 bases from J; junction bases left unmatched: 11. CDR3 length equals 14 residues. The CDR3 bases are TGTGCCAGCCGGGGCCTACAGGGGTGGACTGAAGCTTTCTTT. Amino acid sequence: CASRGLQGWTEAFF.

V gene TRBV5-6 combines with J gene TRBJ1-1; D gene ambiguous. CDR1 is SGHDT and CDR2 is YYEEEE in the germline V gene. The CDR3 has 14 residues. With 0 bases removed from V and 0 bases from J, the gap between germline ends came to 6 bases. CDR3: CASSLDQMNTEAFF. The CDR3 DNA is TGTGCCAGCAGCTTGGACCAGATGAACACTGAAGCTTTCTTT.